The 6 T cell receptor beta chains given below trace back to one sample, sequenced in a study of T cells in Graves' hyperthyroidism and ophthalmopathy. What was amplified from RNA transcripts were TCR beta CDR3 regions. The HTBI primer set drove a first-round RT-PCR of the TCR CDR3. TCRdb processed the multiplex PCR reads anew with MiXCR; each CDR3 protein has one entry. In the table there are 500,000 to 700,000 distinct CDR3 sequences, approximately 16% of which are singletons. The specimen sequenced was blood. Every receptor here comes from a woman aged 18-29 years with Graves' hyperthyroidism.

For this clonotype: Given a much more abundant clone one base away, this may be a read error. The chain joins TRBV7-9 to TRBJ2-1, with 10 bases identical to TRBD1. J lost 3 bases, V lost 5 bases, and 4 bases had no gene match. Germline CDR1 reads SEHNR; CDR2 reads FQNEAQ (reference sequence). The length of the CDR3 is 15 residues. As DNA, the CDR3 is TGTGCCAGCAGCCGGGACAGGGGAAGCTACAATGAGCAGTTCTTC. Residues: CASSRDRGSYNEQFF.

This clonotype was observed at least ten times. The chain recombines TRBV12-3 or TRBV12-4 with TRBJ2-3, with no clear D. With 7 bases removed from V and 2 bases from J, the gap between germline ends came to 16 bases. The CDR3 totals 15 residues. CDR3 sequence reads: CASTGPAEDTDTQYF. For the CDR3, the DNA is TGTGCCAGCACCGGACCCGCCGAAGACACAGATACGCAGTATTTT.

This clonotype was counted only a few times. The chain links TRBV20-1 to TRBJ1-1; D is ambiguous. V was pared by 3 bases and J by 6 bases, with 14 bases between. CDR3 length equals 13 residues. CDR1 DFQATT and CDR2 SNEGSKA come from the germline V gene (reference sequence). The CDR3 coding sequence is TGCAGTGCTAGCAGACGGGGAGGATCTGAAGCTTTCTTT. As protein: CSASRRGGSEAFF.

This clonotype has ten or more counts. The CDR3 DNA follows: TGTGCCAGCAGCTTAGGTTCGGAAATCTCCTACGAGCAGTACTTC. This translates into CASSLGSEISYEQYF. V and J are TRBV11-3 and TRBJ2-7; the D is unclear. The CDR3 is 15 amino acids. Germline CDR1 is SGHNT and CDR2 is YENEEA. V was trimmed by 1 base and J by 0 bases, leaving 10 bases between them.

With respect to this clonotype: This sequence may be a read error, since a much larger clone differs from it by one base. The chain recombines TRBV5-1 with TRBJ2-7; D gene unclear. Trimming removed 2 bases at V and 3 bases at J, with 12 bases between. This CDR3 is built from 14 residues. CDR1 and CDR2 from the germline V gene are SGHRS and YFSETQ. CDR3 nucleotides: TGCGCCAGCAGCTTAGTGAACAGAAACTACGAGCAGTACTTC. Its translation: CASSLVNRNYEQYF.

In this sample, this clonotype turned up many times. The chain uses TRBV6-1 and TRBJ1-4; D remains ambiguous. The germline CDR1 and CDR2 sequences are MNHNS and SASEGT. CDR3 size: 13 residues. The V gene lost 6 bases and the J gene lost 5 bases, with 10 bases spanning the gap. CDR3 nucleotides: TGTGCCAGCAGGCTTGGGCAGAATGAAAAACTGTTTTTT. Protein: CASRLGQNEKLFF.